A selection of T cell receptor beta chains follows, all from one sample in a study of blood T cell repertoires in COVID-19. The assay was immunoSEQ multiplex PCR, and TCRdb's table has in-frame clones only and misses some. In the table there are approximately 360,000 clones, roughly 90% of which are singletons. Sequencing used peripheral blood. The receptor source for this set is a man aged 18 to 35 with active or convalescent COVID-19. Each CDR3 is given with its conserved first and last residue. Each record gives: V gene, clone size, J gene, D gene, CDR3 DNA, CDR3 protein. The D gene is left open where the match is weak. Where a row states a size, it is once, few, many or the class of an expanded clone; other rows omit it.

v_call: TRBV5-5; clone_size: -; j_call: TRBJ2-5; d_call: -; cdr3_nt: TGTGCCAGCAGCTTGTTCGGGCAAGAGACCCAGTACTTC; cdr3_aa: CASSLFGQETQYF
v_call: TRBV19; clone_size: -; j_call: TRBJ1-1; d_call: -; cdr3_nt: TGTGCCAGTAGTATAGTACAGACAAAGAACACTGAAGCTTTCTTT; cdr3_aa: CASSIVQTKNTEAFF
v_call: TRBV7-2; clone_size: -; j_call: TRBJ1-2; d_call: TRBD1; cdr3_nt: TGTGCCAGCAGCGGGTCGGGTTTAGGGACAGAGGGCTACACCTTC; cdr3_aa: CASSGSGLGTEGYTF
v_call: TRBV6-2/TRBV6-3; clone_size: -; j_call: TRBJ2-5; d_call: -; cdr3_nt: TGTGCCAGCAGTTACGGTCAGGGTTCTCAAGAGACCCAGTACTTC; cdr3_aa: CASSYGQGSQETQYF
v_call: TRBV19; clone_size: -; j_call: TRBJ1-2; d_call: -; cdr3_nt: TGTGCCAGTAGTTTCCGGGAGATAGGCTATGGCTACACCTTC; cdr3_aa: CASSFREIGYGYTF
v_call: TRBV6-5; clone_size: -; j_call: TRBJ2-3; d_call: -; cdr3_nt: TGTGCCAGCAGTTCGTTTGAGCTTAGCACAGATACGCAGTATTTT; cdr3_aa: CASSSFELSTDTQYF
v_call: TRBV10-3; clone_size: -; j_call: TRBJ1-6; d_call: -; cdr3_nt: TGTGCCATCAGGAGGGCAGCGAGCTCCTATAATTCACCCCTCCACTTT; cdr3_aa: CAIRRAASSYNSPLHF
v_call: TRBV29-1; clone_size: -; j_call: TRBJ1-1; d_call: -; cdr3_nt: TGCAGCGTTGAAAGGGGGAACACTGAAGCTTTCTTT; cdr3_aa: CSVERGNTEAFF
v_call: TRBV18; clone_size: -; j_call: TRBJ2-1; d_call: -; cdr3_nt: TGTGCCAGCTCACCACTGCTAGGCCCCACGGAGCAGTTCTTC; cdr3_aa: CASSPLLGPTEQFF
v_call: TRBV5-6; clone_size: -; j_call: TRBJ1-1; d_call: -; cdr3_nt: TGTGCCAGCAGCCAACTGAAGCGTAAGAACACTGAAGCTTTCTTT; cdr3_aa: CASSQLKRKNTEAFF
v_call: TRBV9; clone_size: -; j_call: TRBJ1-2; d_call: -; cdr3_nt: TGTGCCAGCAGCGTAGTCGGCGGGACCGGGACTGGCTACACCTTC; cdr3_aa: CASSVVGGTGTGYTF
v_call: TRBV9; clone_size: -; j_call: TRBJ1-3; d_call: TRBD1; cdr3_nt: TGTGCCAGCAGCCCCGGGACAGCACTCTCTGGAAACACCATATATTTT; cdr3_aa: CASSPGTALSGNTIYF
v_call: TRBV15; clone_size: -; j_call: TRBJ1-5; d_call: TRBD1; cdr3_nt: TGTGCCACCAGCAGACTCACAGGGGCTCAGCCCCAGCATTTT; cdr3_aa: CATSRLTGAQPQHF
v_call: TRBV10-3; clone_size: -; j_call: TRBJ1-6; d_call: -; cdr3_nt: TGTGCCATCACCGAGGGTCTTTCCTATAATTCACCCCTCCACTTT; cdr3_aa: CAITEGLSYNSPLHF
v_call: TRBV19; clone_size: -; j_call: TRBJ2-5; d_call: TRBD1; cdr3_nt: TGTGCCAGTAGGCAGGGGGAAGAGACCCAGTACTTC; cdr3_aa: CASRQGEETQYF
v_call: TRBV20-1; clone_size: once; j_call: TRBJ1-2; d_call: -; cdr3_nt: TGCAGTGCTAACCTAAACGGTCGCTACACCTTC; cdr3_aa: CSANLNGRYTF
v_call: TRBV28; clone_size: few; j_call: TRBJ1-5; d_call: -; cdr3_nt: TGTGCCAGCAGTTTTGGCACGTCGAGCAATCAGCCCCAGCATTTT; cdr3_aa: CASSFGTSSNQPQHF
v_call: TRBV10-3; clone_size: -; j_call: TRBJ2-7; d_call: -; cdr3_nt: TGTGCCACAGCAGGCGCGGGGAGCTCCTACGAGCAGTACTTC; cdr3_aa: CATAGAGSSYEQYF
v_call: TRBV6-5; clone_size: -; j_call: TRBJ1-6; d_call: -; cdr3_nt: TGTGCCAGCAGTTACTCCGTCAATTCACCCCTCCACTTT; cdr3_aa: CASSYSVNSPLHF
v_call: TRBV5-1; clone_size: few; j_call: TRBJ1-2; d_call: TRBD1; cdr3_nt: TGCGCCAGCAGCCGATCTGGGGGCCAGGGGGAGGACTATGGCTACACCTTC; cdr3_aa: CASSRSGGQGEDYGYTF
v_call: TRBV5-1; clone_size: -; j_call: TRBJ2-3; d_call: -; cdr3_nt: TGCGCCAGCAGCCCACTGGGGGCCTTAGATACGCAGTATTTT; cdr3_aa: CASSPLGALDTQYF
v_call: TRBV3-1/TRBV3-2; clone_size: once; j_call: TRBJ1-6; d_call: -; cdr3_nt: TGTGCCAGCAGCCTGAGAGGGGACAAGAATTCACCCCTCCACTTT; cdr3_aa: CASSLRGDKNSPLHF
v_call: TRBV18; clone_size: -; j_call: TRBJ1-3; d_call: -; cdr3_nt: TGTGCCAGCTCAGGTTTTGGAGAGAGGCCGACCTCTGGAAACACCATATATTTT; cdr3_aa: CASSGFGERPTSGNTIYF
v_call: TRBV7-8; clone_size: -; j_call: TRBJ2-1; d_call: -; cdr3_nt: TGTGCCAGCAGCTCAGGGGCAGCGGGGACTCGAGGGGGTGAGCAGTTCTTC; cdr3_aa: CASSSGAAGTRGGEQFF